This TCR beta chain was profiled in a study of blood T cell repertoires in COVID-19 (dated by TCRdb to 2018 to 2021). Regarding the study in general: The collaborator samples originated in the United States, Italy and Spain and spanned the acute and convalescent phases of COVID-19. The prospective study material was composed of cDNA or gDNA derived from T cells, B-cell-depleted T cells, or PBMCs. The dataset comprised deeply sampled blood TCRbeta repertoires from subjects exposed to, actively infected with, or recovered from COVID-19. The repertoires were released in a freely available public database intended as a resource for research on the immune response to SARS-CoV-2. HLA class I and class II types, where available, came from metadata supplied by the sample provider rather than from assay-based typing. Nearly every sample came with metadata listing a de-identified subject ID, COVID-19 status, age in years and sex. The samples were drawn from the first 160 participants of the ongoing ImmuneRACE study and from 950 to 1,500 subjects provided by 6 global collaborators. Results and caveats for the whole study, not just this receptor: The quantity of clinical and demographic metadata differed by source and by participant and was supplied without curation.

A word on this clone: This clone's antigen is unknown. The record has no base qualities; no much larger clone is one base away.

Trimming costs V 3 bases and J 6 bases, and their ends lie 15 bases apart. According to the germline V gene, CDR1 reads KGHSH and CDR2 reads LQKENI. The CDR3 starts with the cysteine, ends with the phenylalanine, and has 15 residues. Only the CDR3 DNA stays, 45 bases, in frame from base 1. TCRbeta CDR3 regions were amplified from genomic DNA by means of the immunoSEQ Assay, a bias-controlled multiplex PCR. On the authors' methods: Nucleated cell counts per sample were estimated from amplification of reference gene primers within the assay. Sequence reads were collapsed and filtered to measure the absolute abundance of every unique TCRbeta CDR3 rearrangement. Productive Simpson clonality was computed per sample as the square root of Simpson's diversity index over productive rearrangements. Entries here come from immuneACCESS through TCRdb and include only in-frame sequences with V and J called. Some clones fail to appear in such tables; in the studies checked, an unresolved V gene covers under half of the shortfall, and the cause of the remainder is unknown. That table furnishes V, J and clone size, whereas the DNA furnished D and trimming. For this sample the table gives approximately 200,000 clones, of which 86% were detected only once. Around 4.5% of the sample belongs to the ten largest clones.

Participants in the prospective study were enrolled through a virtual design, were aged about 18 to 100 years, and lived in some 24 United States geographic areas. In the prospective study, cohorts were assigned on the basis of participant-reported clinical history obtained from a screening survey and a study questionnaire. Exposed participants had been in contact, within 2 weeks of entering the study, with a person who had a PCR-confirmed or clinician-diagnosed case of COVID-19. Mobile phlebotomists in the prospective study collected whole blood, serum and a nasopharyngeal or oropharyngeal swab from every participant. Over an approximately 2-month period, participants in the prospective study had the option of providing additional blood draws and questionnaires. Before DNA extraction, blood samples from the prospective study were shipped at room temperature or frozen.

This receptor was obtained from a woman aged 25 to 39 who had been exposed to COVID-19. Material for sequencing was PBMCs or T cells enriched from blood (not recorded which). The sequence is built from TRBV18 and TRBJ2-1; no D segment can be confidently identified. This receptor has the CDR3 CASSPLHGSGNEQFF. The DNA is TGTGCCAGCTCACCCCTACATGGCTCAGGCAATGAGCAGTTCTTC.